This T cell receptor (beta chain) was recorded in a study of graft-versus-host responses after intestinal transplantation. About the study: For two to four years after anti-thymocyte globulin induction, all recipients took tacrolimus and steroids. Whole-study results and caveats: Declining HvG levels early post-transplant were linked to peak circulating GvH clone levels.

Of note for this clone: What it recognizes is unknown.

Germline values: CDR1 SGHDT, CDR2 YYEEEE. The CDR3 sequence is 18 residues long. Trimming removed 4 bases from V and 5 bases from J, with 27 bases in between. Generated by immunoSEQ multiplex PCR, the TCRdb table keeps only in-frame clones and is missing some. The repertoire holds about 100,000 clones, with 87% as singletons. The sequencing used unstimulated CD4+ T cells sorted from spleen or lymph node cells, collected before transplant. The source of this sequence is a human donor who was the organ donor for an intestinal transplant. The chain is built from TRBV5-6 and TRBJ1-2; a weak D match, TRBD1 (5 bases). The CDR3 protein is CASSPIGSGQRLGYGYTF. CDR3 coding DNA: TGTGCCAGCAGCCCTATCGGCTCAGGGCAACGGCTGGGGTATGGCTACACCTTC.